These 25 T cell receptor beta chains were all obtained from the same sample, sequenced in a study of CD8 T cells in Susac syndrome. Reverse transcription of about 0.45 to 1 ug RNA was performed with random hexamers. TCRdb fed the immunoSEQ multiplex PCR reads into MiXCR, producing one record per CDR3 protein. Of around 170,000 distinct CDR3 sequences in the sample, 95% were seen once. Material: CD4+ T cells from PBMCs. These receptors all stem from a human donor with Susac syndrome.

CDR3 sequence reads: CSARVAQGDYGYTF. The CDR3 nucleotides read TGCAGTGCTAGAGTAGCCCAGGGGGACTATGGCTACACCTTC. The chain links TRBV20-1 to TRBJ1-2; 7 nucleotides agree with TRBD1. V shed 1 base and J 3 bases; nucleotides not matched to a gene: 5. Looked up from germline, CDR1 is DFQATT and CDR2 is SNEGSKA (reference sequence). This CDR3 region has 14 residues.

The chain has TRBV7-9 and TRBJ2-7; 8 bases align to TRBD1. With V trimmed by 1 base and J by 3 bases, 2 bases remained unmatched. The CDR3 spans 14 residues. Germline V gene sequence: CDR1 SEHNR, CDR2 FQNEAQ (reference sequence). DNA for the CDR3: TGTGCCAGCAGCTTAGGGGACAGGAGCTACGAGCAGTACTTC. Translated: CASSLGDRSYEQYF.

The chain couples TRBV20-1 to TRBJ2-1; TRBD1 matches at 10 bases. With V trimmed by 4 bases and J by 4 bases, 7 bases remained unmatched. The CDR3 is 15 residues long. Per germline, CDR1 DFQATT and CDR2 SNEGSKA (reference sequence). For the CDR3, the DNA is TGCAGTGCTACTCCCGGGACAGGGGTTTACAATGAGCAGTTCTTC. This codes for CSATPGTGVYNEQFF.

This clonotype was observed a single time. The V and J genes are TRBV19 and TRBJ1-5; D call uncertain. The CDR3 is 15 amino acids. V lost 3 bases and J 9 bases, leaving 18 bases between the germline ends. In germline, CDR1 is LNHDA, CDR2 SQIVND (reference sequence). The CDR3 is CASSMMAGDKGPQHF. The CDR3, as DNA: TGTGCCAGTAGTATGATGGCGGGCGATAAAGGGCCCCAGCATTTT. Full variable domain (missing parts from reference TRBV19 and TRBJ1-5): DGGITQSPKYLFRKEGQNVTLSCEQNLNHDAMYWYRQDPGQGLRLIYYSQIVNDFQKGDIAEGYSVSREKKESFPLTVTSAQKNPTAFYLCASSMMAGDKGPQHFGDGTRLSIL.

The table lists this clonotype with a count of one. The chain couples TRBV20-1 to TRBJ2-5; no reliable D call. CDR3 length equals 12 residues. Trimming pared 6 bases from V and 7 bases from J, leaving 15 bases between. Germline CDR1 is DFQATT and CDR2 is SNEGSKA (reference sequence). The CDR3 sequence: CSADGPPGTQYF. DNA for the CDR3: TGCAGTGCCGACGGGCCCCCCGGGACCCAGTACTTC.

CDR3 nucleotide sequence: TGTGCCAGCAGCTTACGGGGGACCACAGATACGCAGTATTTT. This gives the protein CASSLRGTTDTQYF. This sequence joins TRBV11-2 and TRBJ2-3, with a weak D call TRBD2 (6 bases). Germline values: CDR1 SGHAT, CDR2 FQNNGV. The CDR3 runs to 14 residues. V was pared by 2 bases and J by 2 bases, with 8 bases between.

The chain links TRBV20-1 to TRBJ2-7; possible D gene TRBD2, 7 bases. The V end was cut by 6 bases, the J end by 0 bases, with 15 bases between. Germline assignment: CDR1 DFQATT and CDR2 SNEGSKA (reference sequence). The CDR3 consists of 14 residues. CDR3 sequence (DNA): TGCAGTGCGGAGAGGGGGGGGAGCTCCTACGAGCAGTACTTC. Protein product: CSAERGGSSYEQYF.

The chain couples TRBV5-4 to TRBJ2-5; D tentatively reads TRBD1 or TRBD2 (5 bases each). Germline CDR1 SGHNT, CDR2 YYREEE (reference sequence). Trimming removed 4 bases from V and 5 bases from J, with 15 bases in between. CDR3 length equals 14 residues. CDR3 in DNA: TGTGCCAGCAGCCCCGGGACGGACCGCGAGACCCAGTACTTC. Translation gives CASSPGTDRETQYF. Full variable domain (missing parts from reference TRBV5-4 and TRBJ2-5): ETGVTQSPTHLIKTRGQQVTLRCSSQSGHNTVSWYQQALGQGPQFIFQYYREEENGRGNFPPRFSGLQFPNYSSELNVNALELDDSALYLCASSPGTDRETQYFGPGTRLLVL.

The J gene is TRBJ2-3, the V gene TRBV13; no clear D. Germline assignment: CDR1 PRHDT and CDR2 FYEKMQ (reference sequence). This CDR3 region has 14 residues. Trimming shortened V by 7 bases and J by 2 bases, and 13 bases separated the two germline ends. As DNA, the CDR3 is TGTGCCAGCAACAGAAAAGACTCCACAGATACGCAGTATTTT. Amino acid sequence: CASNRKDSTDTQYF.

The CDR3 DNA is TGTGCCAGCAGTAACGCTCGACAGGGGGCCACAGATACGCAGTATTTT. Protein product: CASSNARQGATDTQYF. The chain combines TRBV11-2 with TRBJ2-3; 10 nucleotides line up with TRBD1. Germline CDR1 and CDR2: SGHAT and FQNNGV. There are 16 residues in the CDR3. V lost 6 bases and J lost 2; bases outside the gene matches: 8.

The V call is TRBV30, the J call TRBJ2-1; D is unresolved. V lost 1 base and J 9 bases, leaving 4 bases between the germline ends. Germline lookup yields CDR1 GTSNPN and CDR2 SVGIG (reference sequence). The CDR3 has 10 amino acids. This chain's CDR3 is CAWSGGEQFF. For the CDR3, the DNA is TGTGCCTGGAGTGGTGGTGAGCAGTTCTTC. Filled out from reference TRBV30 and TRBJ2-1, the complete variable domain reads SQTIHQWPATLVQPVGSPLSLECTVEGTSNPNLYWYRQAAGRGLQLLFYSVGIGQISSEVPQNLSASRPQDRQFILSSKKLLLSDSGFYLCAWSGGEQFFGPGTRLTVL.

This chain connects TRBV20-1 to TRBJ1-5; 8 nucleotides agree with TRBD1. Germline lookup yields CDR1 DFQATT and CDR2 SNEGSKA (reference sequence). J was trimmed by 3 bases and V by 4 bases; bases with no gene match: 2. This CDR3 contains 13 residues. CDR3 amino acids: CSAKTGVNQPQHF. Here the CDR3 DNA reads TGCAGTGCTAAGACAGGGGTCAATCAGCCCCAGCATTTT.

This chain uses TRBV12-3 or TRBV12-4 with TRBJ1-1, with D possibly TRBD1 on 5 matching bases. CDR3 length equals 18 residues. V lost 4 bases, J lost 3 bases, and 24 bases lay in between. CDR3 DNA sequence: TGTGCCAGCAGTTCCAAGACGCCCAGGCAGGGTTGGGACACTGAAGCTTTCTTT. Its translation is CASSSKTPRQGWDTEAFF.

The V and J genes are TRBV9 and TRBJ2-1; TRBD1 matches 7 bases. This CDR3 has 15 residues. The V segment lost 2 bases and the J segment 7 bases; nucleotides outside the gene matches: 9. The germline gives CDR1 SGDLS, CDR2 YYNGEE. CDR3 sequence reads: CASSVIGTVDNEQFF. Here the CDR3 DNA reads TGTGCCAGCAGCGTTATCGGGACAGTGGATAATGAGCAGTTCTTC.

V usage is TRBV29-1 and J usage is TRBJ1-1; 7 bases match TRBD1. The CDR3 is made up of 13 amino acids. With V trimmed by 0 bases and J by 9 bases, 7 bases remained unmatched. Germline CDR1 and CDR2: SQVTM and ANQGSEA. For the CDR3, the DNA is TGCAGCGTTGAAGATTTGGGACAGCTGAAAGCTTTCTTT. It yields the protein CSVEDLGQLKAFF.

CDR3 bases: TGTGCCAGCAGCAAACTAATGGAGACCCAGTACTTC. This codes for CASSKLMETQYF. This chain uses TRBV5-4 with TRBJ2-5; no clear D. V lost 4 bases, J lost 5 bases, and 9 bases lay in between. The CDR3 is made up of 12 amino acids. Looked up from germline, CDR1 is SGHNT and CDR2 is YYREEE (reference sequence).

The chain joins TRBV7-2 to TRBJ1-1; the match to TRBD1 covers 9 bases. The V segment lost 1 base and the J segment 10 bases; nucleotides outside the gene matches: 10. This CDR3 is 15 amino acids long. Germline-derived CDR1 and CDR2 are SGHTA and FQGNSA. CDR3 protein: CASSLVPTGGAGAFF. The CDR3 DNA sequence: TGTGCCAGCAGCTTAGTCCCTACAGGGGGCGCAGGAGCTTTCTTT.

This clonotype was observed once. The chain couples TRBV21-1 to TRBJ2-3; TRBD2 reflects the table's D call only, with no check against the DNA. TRBV21-1 is designated a pseudogene. CDR3 length: 19 amino acids. DNA for the CDR3: TGTGCCAGCCGGAAAGGAGGGACTAAGCGGGCAACTAGCACAGATACGCAGTATTTT. It codes for CASRKGGTKRATSTDTQYF.

J is TRBJ2-1 and V is TRBV21-1. TRBV21-1 is annotated as a pseudogene. The CDR3 totals 12 residues. CDR3 region: CASSKGVNEQFF. The CDR3 nucleotides are TGTGCCAGCAGCAAAGGGGTCAATGAGCAGTTCTTC.

The J gene is TRBJ2-7, the V gene TRBV6-2 or TRBV6-3, with a tentative D call TRBD1 (5 bases). The V end was cut by 7 bases, the J end by 2 bases, with 15 bases between. CDR3 length equals 14 residues. Germline V gives CDR1 MNHEY, CDR2 SVGEGT. The CDR3 nucleotides are TGTGCCAGCAAAAACGGCGTACAGGCCTACGAGCAGTACTTC. This sequence encodes CASKNGVQAYEQYF.

The chain links TRBV6-5 to TRBJ2-5; D is undetermined. Looked up from germline, CDR1 is MNHEY and CDR2 is SVGAGI. The germline V and J ends were trimmed by 0 bases and 5 bases, with 13 bases remaining between them. This CDR3 spans 15 amino acids. This chain's CDR3 is CASSYSSVAVETQYF. The CDR3 DNA follows: TGTGCCAGCAGTTACTCGTCCGTCGCGGTGGAGACCCAGTACTTC.

V and J are TRBV5-1 and TRBJ2-5; D tentatively fits TRBD1 or TRBD2 (5 bases each). Germline assignment: CDR1 SGHRS and CDR2 YFSETQ. The CDR3 has 13 amino acids. V lost 4 bases, J lost 4 bases, and 11 bases lay in between. CDR3 protein: CASSPPGGETQYF. As DNA, the CDR3 is TGCGCCAGCAGCCCCCCTGGGGGAGAGACCCAGTACTTC.

The chain carries TRBV27 and TRBJ1-6; perhaps TRBD1 as D (5 bases). Looked up from germline, CDR1 is MNHEY and CDR2 is SMNVEV (reference sequence). The V and J ends lost 2 bases and 7 bases respectively, with 15 bases between them. The CDR3 covers 16 residues. This chain's CDR3 is CASSLIEGPMNSPLHF. The CDR3 DNA reads as TGTGCCAGCAGTTTAATAGAGGGGCCCATGAATTCACCCCTCCACTTT.

The gene calls are TRBV20-1 and TRBJ2-1; the match to TRBD2 covers 9 bases. The V gene's germline CDR1 is DFQATT and CDR2 SNEGSKA (reference sequence). There are 13 residues in the CDR3. V shed 5 bases, J shed 5 bases, and the junction held 4 bases outside the gene matches. The CDR3 spells CSALAGFNNEQFF. The DNA for the CDR3 is TGCAGTGCTCTAGCGGGGTTTAACAATGAGCAGTTCTTC.

The chain uses TRBV30 and TRBJ2-6, with 10 bases lining up with TRBD1. In germline, CDR1 is GTSNPN, CDR2 SVGIG (reference sequence). CDR3 length: 15 amino acids. Trimming took 8 bases from V and 12 from J; bases not matched to a gene: 16. The CDR3 nucleotides are TGTGCCCTGTTCCCCCGGACAGGGGGAGGGGGCGTCCTGACTTTC. Encoded protein: CALFPRTGGGGVLTF.